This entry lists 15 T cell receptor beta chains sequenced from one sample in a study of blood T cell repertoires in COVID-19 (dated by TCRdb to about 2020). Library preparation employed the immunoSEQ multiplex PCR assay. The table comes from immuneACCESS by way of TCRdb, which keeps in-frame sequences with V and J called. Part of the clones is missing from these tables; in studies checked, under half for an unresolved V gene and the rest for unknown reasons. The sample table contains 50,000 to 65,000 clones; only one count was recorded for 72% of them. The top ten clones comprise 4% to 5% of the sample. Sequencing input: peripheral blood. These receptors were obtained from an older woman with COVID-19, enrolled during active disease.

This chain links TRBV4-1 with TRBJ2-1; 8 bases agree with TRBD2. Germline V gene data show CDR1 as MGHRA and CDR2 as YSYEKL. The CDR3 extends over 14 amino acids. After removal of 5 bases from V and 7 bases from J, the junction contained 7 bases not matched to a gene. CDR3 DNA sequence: TGCGCCAGCAGCGTCCAGGCGGGAGGTAATGAGCAGTTCTTC. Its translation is CASSVQAGGNEQFF.

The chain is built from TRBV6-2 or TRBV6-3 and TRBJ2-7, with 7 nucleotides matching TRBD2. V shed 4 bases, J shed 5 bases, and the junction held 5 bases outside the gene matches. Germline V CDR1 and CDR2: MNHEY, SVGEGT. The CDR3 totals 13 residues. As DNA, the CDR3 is TGTGCCAGCAGTTGGAGGGAGGGAGACGAGCAGTACGTC. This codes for CASSWREGDEQYV.

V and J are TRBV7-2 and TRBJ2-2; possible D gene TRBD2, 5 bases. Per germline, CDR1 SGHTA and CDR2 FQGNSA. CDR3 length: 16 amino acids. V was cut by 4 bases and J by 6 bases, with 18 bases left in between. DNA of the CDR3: TGTGCCAGCAGCTCTAAGCCAGGAAGGGAGTCCGGGGAGCTGTTTTTT. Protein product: CASSSKPGRESGELFF. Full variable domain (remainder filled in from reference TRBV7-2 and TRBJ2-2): GAGVSQSPSNKVTEKGKDVELRCDPISGHTALYWYRQSLGQGLEFLIYFQGNSAPDKSGLPSDRFSAERTGGSVSTLTIQRTQQEDSAVYLCASSSKPGRESGELFFGEGSRLTVL.

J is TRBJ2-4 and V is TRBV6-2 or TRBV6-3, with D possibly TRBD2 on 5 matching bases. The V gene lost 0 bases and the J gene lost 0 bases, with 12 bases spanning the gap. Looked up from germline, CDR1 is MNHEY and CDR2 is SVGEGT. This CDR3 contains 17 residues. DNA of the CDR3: TGTGCCAGCAGTTACTCGGGGTCCGCGGGAGCCAAAAACATTCAGTACTTC. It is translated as CASSYSGSAGAKNIQYF.

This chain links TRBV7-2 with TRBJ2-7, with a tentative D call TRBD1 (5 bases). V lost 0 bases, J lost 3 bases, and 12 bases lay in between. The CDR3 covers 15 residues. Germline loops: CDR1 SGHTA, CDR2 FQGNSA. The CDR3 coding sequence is TGTGCCAGCAGCTTAGCACCCGACAGTATCTACGAGCAGTACTTC. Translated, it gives CASSLAPDSIYEQYF.

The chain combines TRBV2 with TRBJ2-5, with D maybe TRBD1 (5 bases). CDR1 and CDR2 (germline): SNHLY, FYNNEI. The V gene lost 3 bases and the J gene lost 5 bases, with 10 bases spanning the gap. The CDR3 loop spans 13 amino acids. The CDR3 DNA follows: TGTGCCAGCAGTGACCTTCCAGGGGAGACCCAGTACTTC. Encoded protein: CASSDLPGETQYF.

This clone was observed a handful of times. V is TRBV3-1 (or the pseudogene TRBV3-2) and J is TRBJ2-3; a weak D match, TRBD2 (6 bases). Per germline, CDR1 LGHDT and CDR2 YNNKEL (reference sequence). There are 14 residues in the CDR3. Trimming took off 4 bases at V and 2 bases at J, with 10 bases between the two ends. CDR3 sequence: CASSPILATDTQYF. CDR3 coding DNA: TGTGCCAGCAGCCCTATACTAGCCACAGATACGCAGTATTTT.

CDR3 DNA: TGTGCCAGCAGTTCAGGGACAGGTCAGAACACCTTC. Protein product: CASSSGTGQNTF. The chain has TRBV6-5 and TRBJ1-2; 8 bases line up with TRBD1. Per germline, CDR1 MNHEY and CDR2 SVGAGI. Trimming at V came to 4 bases and at J to 12 bases, leaving 7 bases not matched to a gene. The length of the CDR3 is 12 residues.

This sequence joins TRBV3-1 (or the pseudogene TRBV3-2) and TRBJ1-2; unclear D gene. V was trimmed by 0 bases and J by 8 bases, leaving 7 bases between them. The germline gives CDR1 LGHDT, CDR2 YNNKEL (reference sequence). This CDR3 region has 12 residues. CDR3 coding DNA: TGTGCCAGCAGCCAAGATTCTCGGGGCTACACCTTC. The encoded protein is CASSQDSRGYTF.

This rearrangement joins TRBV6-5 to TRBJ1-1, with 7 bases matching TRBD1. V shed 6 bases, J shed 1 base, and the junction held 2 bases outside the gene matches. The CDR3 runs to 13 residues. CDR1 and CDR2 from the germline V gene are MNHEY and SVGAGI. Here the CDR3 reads CASRGQPNTEAFF. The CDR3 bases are TGTGCCAGCAGGGGACAGCCGAACACTGAAGCTTTCTTT.

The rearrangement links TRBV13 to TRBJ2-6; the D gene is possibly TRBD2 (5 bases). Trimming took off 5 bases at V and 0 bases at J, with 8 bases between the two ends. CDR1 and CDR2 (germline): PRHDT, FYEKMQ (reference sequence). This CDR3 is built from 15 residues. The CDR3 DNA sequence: TGTGCCAGCAGCCCCGGGGACTCTGGGGCCAACGTCCTGACTTTC. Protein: CASSPGDSGANVLTF.

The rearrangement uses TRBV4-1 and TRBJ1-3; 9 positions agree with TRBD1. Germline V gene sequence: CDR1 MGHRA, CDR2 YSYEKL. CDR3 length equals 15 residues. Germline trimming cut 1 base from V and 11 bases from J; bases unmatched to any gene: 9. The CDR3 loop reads CASSQGADRGSPIYF. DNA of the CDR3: TGCGCCAGCAGCCAAGGAGCGGACAGGGGTAGTCCCATATATTTT.

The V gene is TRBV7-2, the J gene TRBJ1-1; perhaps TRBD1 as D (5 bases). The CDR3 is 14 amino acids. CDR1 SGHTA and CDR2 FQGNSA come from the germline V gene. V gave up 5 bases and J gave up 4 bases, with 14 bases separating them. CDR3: CASSPARGSTEAFF. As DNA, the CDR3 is TGTGCCAGCAGCCCCGCACGGGGGAGCACTGAAGCTTTCTTT.

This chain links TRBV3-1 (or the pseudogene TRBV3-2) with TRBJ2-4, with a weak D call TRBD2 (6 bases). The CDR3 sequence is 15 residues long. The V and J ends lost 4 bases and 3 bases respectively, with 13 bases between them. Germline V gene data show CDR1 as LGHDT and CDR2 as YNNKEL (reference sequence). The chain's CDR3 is CASSPRRGNKNIQYF. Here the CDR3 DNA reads TGTGCCAGCAGCCCTCGACGGGGGAACAAAAACATTCAGTACTTC.

The CDR3 nucleotides read TGTGCCAGCAGCCAAGGAGGCGGGGGAACTAATGAAAAACTGTTTTTT. It codes for CASSQGGGGTNEKLFF. The chain carries TRBV3-1 (or the pseudogene TRBV3-2) and TRBJ1-4, with D possibly matching TRBD1 (5 bases). V lost 1 base, J lost 1 base, and 10 bases lay in between. The CDR3 consists of 16 residues. Looked up from germline, CDR1 is LGHDT and CDR2 is YNNKEL (reference sequence).